Listed here is a single T cell receptor beta chain. The CDR3 is 15 amino acids. The V end lost 0 bases, the J end lost 3 bases, and 9 bases lay between the germline ends. The germline CDR1 and CDR2 sequences are MNHEY and SMNVEV (reference sequence). Unique molecular identifiers were built into the TCRbeta library. In TCRdb, the PCR reads were re-called with MiXCR into one record per CDR3 protein. The data hold roughly 500,000 distinct CDR3 sequences, with 32% observed a single time. The sample comes from a study of T-cell reconstitution after alpha-beta-depleted transplantation in children. Sequenced here: PBMCs from the stem cell graft donor, sampled from the stem cell graft. The V call is TRBV27, the J call TRBJ2-4, with D perhaps matching TRBD1 (5 bases). This sequence was found in a human donor who donated a stem cell graft to a child with aplastic anemia. As DNA, the CDR3 is TGTGCCAGCAGTTTATCGCGGACAATCAAAAACATTCAGTACTTC. It encodes CASSLSRTIKNIQYF.